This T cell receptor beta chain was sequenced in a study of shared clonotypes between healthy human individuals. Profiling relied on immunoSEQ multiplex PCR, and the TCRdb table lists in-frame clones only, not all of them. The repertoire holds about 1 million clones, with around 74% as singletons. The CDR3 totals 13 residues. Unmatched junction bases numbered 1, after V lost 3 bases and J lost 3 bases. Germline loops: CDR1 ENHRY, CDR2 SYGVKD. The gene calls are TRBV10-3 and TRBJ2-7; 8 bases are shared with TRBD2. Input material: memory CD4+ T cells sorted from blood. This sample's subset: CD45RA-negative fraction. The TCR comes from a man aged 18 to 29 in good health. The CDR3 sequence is CAISDGGDYEQYF. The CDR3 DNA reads TGTGCCATCAGTGACGGGGGGGACTACGAGCAGTACTTC.